This entry describes one T cell receptor beta chain. Amplification of TCR beta CDR3 regions was performed using RNA transcripts as template. The HTBI primer set was used in a first-round RT-PCR of the TCR CDR3. A single record per CDR3 protein comes from TCRdb applying MiXCR to the multiplex PCR reads. The table includes 500,000 to 550,000 distinct CDR3 sequences, around 20% detected once. V was trimmed by 2 bases and J by 2 bases, leaving 1 base between them. CDR1 KGHDR and CDR2 SFDVKD come from the germline V gene. The CDR3 is 12 amino acids. These data originate in a study of T cells in Graves' hyperthyroidism and ophthalmopathy. Newly diagnosed patients aged 18 to 65 had hyperthyroidism of under 2 months' duration. Diagnoses used clinical symptoms, serum thyroxine and TRAb, thyroid ultrasound and orbital computed tomography.

The specimen was blood. The V call is TRBV24-1, the J call TRBJ2-3; D unresolved. This sequence was found in a man between 18 and 35 years old with Graves' hyperthyroidism. Written as DNA, the CDR3 is TGTGCCACCAGTGATTACACAGATACGCAGTATTTT. It specifies CATSDYTDTQYF.